The sequence of this T cell receptor beta chain was determined in a study of blood T cells in healthy people across ages (dated by TCRdb to 2014 to 2015). The study in broad terms: Template switching captured roughly one uniquely barcoded TCR beta cDNA molecule per two T cells in model experiments. Age-related changes in TCR beta repertoire diversity were measured in the study by deep sequencing normalized with unique cDNA molecular identifiers. Donors were grouped into four age groups: young (average approximately 15 years), middle-aged (39), aged (about 60) and long-lived (about 90). To avoid experimental bias, donors of different ages were spread randomly across the sequencing lanes. Using the same blood draw, the study looked at two additional independent replicas of 1 million unique cDNA reads for two donors, one aged 18 to 30 and the other aged 80 or older. Overall study outcomes, separate from this receptor: Because profiling used bulk unsorted PBMCs, naive and antigen-experienced compartments could not be compared conclusively. Observed TCR beta diversity correlated strongly with the percentage of naive T cells measured by flow cytometry. Estimates of total diversity based on one million sequenced T cells were considered lower bounds and underestimates. Because donor CMV infection status was unknown, age-related changes in expanded clonotypes were potentially confounded. Compared with the aged group, the long-lived group had more naive CD4+ T cells, fewer expanded clones and increased TCR diversity, a pattern suggesting age selection. Observed TCR beta diversity per million T cells fell roughly linearly with age, and a significant reduction was already apparent by age approximately 40.

Receptors were amplified or captured by 5' RACE. The reads were generated on an Illumina HiSeq 2500. A second PCR of 7 to 11 cycles was run with a J-beta primer mix and a sample-barcoded 5' primer. A unique molecular identifier was introduced onto each TCR beta cDNA molecule by a template-switch 5' adaptor carrying 12 random nucleotides. At least 2.5 million CDR3-containing paired-end reads were obtained from each sample. First-strand cDNA was synthesized from all RNA with the Mint cDNA synthesis kit, primed by a TRBC-specific oligonucleotide. Following uracil-DNA glycosylase treatment, a first 18-cycle PCR with universal primers M1SS and BC2_uni_R was performed on all cDNA. On the authors' methods: Each sample was normalized by randomly selecting 1 million high-quality reads, each carrying a distinct molecular identifier. Reads sharing molecular identifiers were discarded rather than binned into consensus sequences. CDR3 identification, clonotype clustering and error correction used MiTCR with a Q25 quality threshold and the strictest error-elimination algorithm. A nonparametric unseen species model with Euler transformation was used to estimate a lower bound on total TCR beta diversity. Using fastp trimming at Q25 and MiXCR clonotype assembly, TCRdb reanalyzed the public sequencing data and kept in-frame beta chains. Every entry covers one CDR3 protein and lists the most common genes and DNA from its rows. In this record, the V and J calls reflect TCRdb's handling and not the investigators' own analysis. The sample table records 1.5 million to 2 million distinct CDR3 sequences; 28% of these occur just once. The ten most abundant clones make up 7.7% of the sample.

Donors were 35 to 40 systemically healthy Caucasian individuals from Russia aged roughly 6 to 95 years. Each donor gave ten milliliters of peripheral blood, drawn into EDTA-treated Vacutainer tubes. Ficoll-Paque density-gradient centrifugation was used to isolate PBMCs, with at least 6 million per sample. Trizol reagent was used to extract total RNA from PBMCs, with at least 5 micrograms per sample. For every donor, an aliquot of PBMCs went through flow cytometry to measure the percentages of naive CD45RAhigh/CD27high T cells. The germline V gene encodes CDR1 SQVTM and CDR2 ANQGSEA. The CDR3 runs 13 residues from the cysteine to the phenylalanine. Only the CDR3 DNA is retained, 39 bases long and in frame from the first base. V is pruned by 5 bases and J by 10 bases, leaving 11 bases of the junction without a gene match. Ten or more counts support this clonotype. Its cognate antigen has yet to be identified. Nothing much larger sits one base from this clone, and base qualities are not available.

This receptor chain uses TRBV29-1 and TRBJ2-1, with 7 bases matching TRBD1. Sequencing used blood. The clonotype was recovered from a woman aged 25 to 39 in good health. The sequenced DNA is TGCAGCGTTTTACTAGACAGGGTGAACGAGCAGTTCTTC. Translated, this gives CSVLLDRVNEQFF.